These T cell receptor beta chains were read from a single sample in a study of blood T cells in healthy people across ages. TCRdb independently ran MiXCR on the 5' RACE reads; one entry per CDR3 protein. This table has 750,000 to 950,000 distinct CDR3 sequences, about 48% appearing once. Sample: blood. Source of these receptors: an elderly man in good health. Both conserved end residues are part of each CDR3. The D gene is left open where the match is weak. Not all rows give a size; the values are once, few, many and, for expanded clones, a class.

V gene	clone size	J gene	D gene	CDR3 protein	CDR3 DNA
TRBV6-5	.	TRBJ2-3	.	CASSYSRGTDTQYF	TGTGCCAGCAGTTACTCGAGGGGCACAGATACGCAGTATTTT
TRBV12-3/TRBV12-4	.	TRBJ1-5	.	CASSVLAINQPQHF	TGTGCCAGCAGTGTACTGGCGATCAATCAGCCCCAGCATTTT
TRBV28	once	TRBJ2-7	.	CASSLSSTLSYEQYF	TGTGCCAGCAGTTTGAGTAGCACTCTGTCCTACGAGCAGTACTTC
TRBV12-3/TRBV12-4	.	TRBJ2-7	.	CASTTGPRGYEQYF	TGTGCCAGCACCACTGGGCCTCGGGGCTACGAGCAGTACTTC
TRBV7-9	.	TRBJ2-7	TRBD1	CASSPKRRQGNEQYF	TGTGCCAGCAGTCCGAAGAGGCGACAGGGCAACGAGCAGTACTTC
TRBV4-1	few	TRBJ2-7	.	CASSQVLSSGREQYF	TGCGCCAGCAGCCAAGTTCTAAGTTCGGGTAGGGAGCAGTACTTC
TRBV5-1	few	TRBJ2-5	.	CASRRELLQETQYF	TGCGCCAGCAGGAGGGAGTTATTACAAGAGACCCAGTACTTC
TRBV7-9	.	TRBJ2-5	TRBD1	CASRRKTGGEVTQYF	TGTGCCAGCAGGCGTAAGACAGGGGGCGAGGTGACCCAGTACTTC
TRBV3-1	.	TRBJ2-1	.	CASSQGMRHNEQFF	TGTGCCAGCAGCCAAGGGATGAGGCACAATGAGCAGTTCTTC
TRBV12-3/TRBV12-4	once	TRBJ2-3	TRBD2	CASSLSGSKYF	TGTGCCAGCAGTCTCAGCGGGAGTAAATATTTT
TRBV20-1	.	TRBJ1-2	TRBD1	CSARDRTGSNYGYTF	TGCAGTGCTAGAGATAGGACAGGAAGTAACTACGGCTACACCTTC
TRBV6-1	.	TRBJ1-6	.	CASGGYSYNSPLHF	TGTGCCAGCGGGGGGTACAGCTATAATTCACCCCTCCACTTT
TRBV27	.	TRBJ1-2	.	CASSPGGRNYGYTF	TGTGCCAGCAGTCCCGGGGGGCGAAACTATGGCTACACCTTC
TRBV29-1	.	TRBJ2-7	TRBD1	CSVQTGSSYERYF	TGCAGCGTCCAGACAGGGAGCTCCTACGAGCGGTACTTC
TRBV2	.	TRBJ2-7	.	CASSAVVRGAYEQYF	TGTGCCAGCAGTGCTGTCGTTAGGGGGGCCTACGAGCAGTACTTC
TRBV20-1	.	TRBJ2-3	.	CSARTNTRVRDTQYF	TGCAGTGCTAGGACCAACACGAGGGTTAGAGATACGCAGTATTTT